Listed here are 21 T cell receptor beta chains from one sample, sequenced in a study of blood T cell repertoires in COVID-19. Some clones are missing from TCRdb's copy, which holds only in-frame ones; the method was immunoSEQ multiplex PCR. Of 350,000 to 450,000 clones listed, more than 70% were seen once; the top ten hold about 2.5%. The sequenced sample consisted of peripheral blood. These receptors were collected from a woman aged 55-75 years with COVID-19, enrolled during active disease.

This chain uses TRBV6-2 or TRBV6-3 with TRBJ2-7; 9 positions match TRBD2. The CDR3 length is 15 residues. The V segment lost 6 bases and the J segment 4 bases; nucleotides outside the gene matches: 10. Germline V CDR1 and CDR2: MNHEY, SVGEGT. The CDR3 region is CASSTRASGAYEQYF. The CDR3 DNA follows: TGTGCCAGCAGCACCCGGGCTAGCGGGGCATACGAGCAGTACTTC.

This clone was seen a few times. The chain employs TRBV4-1 and TRBJ1-1, with 11 bases lining up with TRBD1. In germline, CDR1 is MGHRA, CDR2 YSYEKL. The trim removed 3 bases at V and 5 bases at J, leaving 14 bases unmatched. The CDR3 loop spans 18 amino acids. The CDR3 DNA reads TGCGCCAGCAGCCAGACATACGGGACAGGGGGTTTAGGGACTGAAGCTTTCTTT. Protein product: CASSQTYGTGGLGTEAFF.

This rearrangement joins TRBV5-5 to TRBJ1-1; D is possibly TRBD1 (6 bases). V was cut by 5 bases and J by 7 bases, with 15 bases left in between. CDR3 length: 13 residues. Germline V lookup: CDR1 SGHKS, CDR2 YYEKEE (reference sequence). The CDR3 region is CASSFHREGEAFF. In DNA, the CDR3 is TGTGCCAGCAGTTTCCACAGGGAGGGTGAAGCTTTCTTT.

The chain links TRBV5-1 to TRBJ2-7; 8 bases fit TRBD2. The CDR3 has 16 residues. V dropped 0 bases and J dropped 7; count of bases not matched to a gene: 12. Germline V gene lookup returns CDR1 SGHRS and CDR2 YFSETQ. CDR3 amino acids: CASSLVIGGESREQYF. CDR3 nucleotide sequence: TGCGCCAGCAGCTTGGTTATCGGGGGGGAATCGCGGGAGCAGTACTTC.

This clone is a singleton in its sample. V usage is TRBV28 and J usage is TRBJ2-4, with TRBD2 matching over 8 bases. Germline CDR1 and CDR2: MDHEN and SYDVKM. The trim removed 3 bases at V and 6 bases at J, leaving 4 bases unmatched. The CDR3 is made up of 14 amino acids. The CDR3 nucleotides are TGTGCCAGCAGTTTGAGGCTAGCGGGAAACATTCAGTACTTC. Amino acid sequence: CASSLRLAGNIQYF.

This chain joins TRBV20-1 and TRBJ2-5; the D gene is possibly TRBD1 (6 bases). Deletions cut 3 bases from V and 2 bases from J, with 13 bases between. The germline CDR1 and CDR2 sequences are DFQATT and SNEGSKA (reference sequence). This CDR3 region has 14 residues. CDR3 in amino acids: CSASKLGQQETQYF. In DNA form, the CDR3 reads TGCAGTGCTAGTAAACTAGGACAGCAAGAGACCCAGTACTTC.

This rearrangement joins TRBV6-5 to TRBJ1-2; 7 nucleotides match TRBD1. J was trimmed by 5 bases and V by 10 bases; bases with no gene match: 10. In germline, CDR1 is MNHEY, CDR2 SVGAGI. The CDR3 loop spans 13 amino acids. CDR3 DNA: TGTGCCATTTCAGGGGGGACAAGTTATGGCTACACCTTC. As protein: CAISGGTSYGYTF.

V is TRBV5-4 and J is TRBJ2-3, with TRBD2 matching 9 bases. The CDR3 is 15 amino acids. Looked up from germline, CDR1 is SGHNT and CDR2 is YYREEE (reference sequence). With V trimmed by 0 bases and J by 7 bases, 6 bases remained unmatched. The DNA of the CDR3 is TGTGCCAGCAGCTTGGGTAATAGCGGGGGTAATACGCAGTATTTT. Its translation is CASSLGNSGGNTQYF.

The chain recombines TRBV4-2 with TRBJ1-1, with D possibly being TRBD1 (6 bases). The ends were cut back, 0 bases at V and 5 bases at J, with 13 bases in the middle. Germline V gene sequence: CDR1 LGHNA, CDR2 YNFKEQ. The CDR3 consists of 15 residues. The CDR3 DNA sequence: TGTGCCAGCAGCCAAGAGAATCAGGGGTGGACTGAAGCTTTCTTT. Translation gives CASSQENQGWTEAFF.

This chain connects TRBV5-6 to TRBJ2-1, with D possibly matching TRBD2 (5 bases). Trimming left V 3 bases short and J 3 bases short, with 7 bases between. This CDR3 spans 13 amino acids. CDR1 is SGHDT and CDR2 is YYEEEE in the germline V gene. CDR3: CASSSGNYNEQFF. DNA of the CDR3: TGTGCCAGCAGCTCCGGGAACTACAATGAGCAGTTCTTC.

V is TRBV5-8 and J is TRBJ1-3, with 10 bases fitting TRBD1. With 4 bases clipped from V and 1 base from J, the junction kept 2 bases outside the gene matches. Germline V gene sequence: CDR1 SGHTS, CDR2 YDEGEE. CDR3 length equals 15 residues. As DNA, the CDR3 is TGTGCCAGCAGCCGGGACAGGGGTTCTGGAAACACCATATATTTT. Its translation: CASSRDRGSGNTIYF.

This clone showed up just once. The chain carries TRBV15 and TRBJ1-2; 10 bases line up with TRBD1. Germline assignment: CDR1 LNHNV and CDR2 YYDKDF (reference sequence). Trimming removed 0 bases from V and 5 bases from J; junction bases left unmatched: 6. There are 16 residues in the CDR3. For the CDR3, the DNA is TGTGCCACCAGCAGAGATCGGGACAGGGGCTATTATGGCTACACCTTC. Protein: CATSRDRDRGYYGYTF.

The chain uses TRBV19 and TRBJ1-1; D call uncertain. This CDR3 is 14 amino acids long. The V gene's germline CDR1 is LNHDA and CDR2 SQIVND (reference sequence). Trimming cost V 5 bases and J 4 bases, with 14 bases left between them. The CDR3 DNA sequence: TGTGCCAGTAGTGTCCGGGATTGGAGCACTGAAGCTTTCTTT. Its translation: CASSVRDWSTEAFF.

The chain recombines TRBV30 with TRBJ2-3, with 8 bases lining up with TRBD1. The CDR3 totals 12 residues. Per the germline V gene, CDR1 is GTSNPN and CDR2 is SVGIG (reference sequence). The V and J ends lost 5 bases and 6 bases, in that order; junction bases with no gene match: 4. The CDR3 here is CAWGQGGDTQYF. The CDR3 region has the DNA TGTGCCTGGGGACAGGGAGGCGATACGCAGTATTTT.

This chain uses TRBV7-3 with TRBJ2-1; no reliable D call. Per germline, CDR1 SGHTA and CDR2 FQGTGA. This CDR3 region has 13 residues. With 2 bases removed from V and 3 bases from J, the gap between germline ends came to 5 bases. Here the CDR3 reads CASSLRSYNEQFF. The CDR3 bases are TGTGCCAGCAGCTTACGCAGCTACAATGAGCAGTTCTTC.

This chain joins TRBV2 and TRBJ2-3, with 10 bases aligning to TRBD2. Germline lookup yields CDR1 SNHLY and CDR2 FYNNEI. V dropped 7 bases and J dropped 6; count of bases not matched to a gene: 10. The CDR3 consists of 15 residues. CDR3 region: CASKSGGAIMDTQYF. DNA for the CDR3: TGTGCCAGCAAAAGCGGGGGGGCGATTATGGATACGCAGTATTTT.

In this sample, this clone turned up once. This chain links TRBV4-2 with TRBJ2-6; 10 bases map to TRBD2. The germline V gene encodes CDR1 LGHNA and CDR2 YNFKEQ. Trimming removed 3 bases from V and 2 bases from J; junction bases left unmatched: 16. The CDR3 length is 21 residues. CDR3 bases: TGTGCCAGCAGCCAGCTCCCTCCTAGCGGGGGACTCGGAGCTGGGGCCAACGTCCTGACTTTC. The encoded protein is CASSQLPPSGGLGAGANVLTF.

This chain uses TRBV6-5 with TRBJ2-3; D might be TRBD1 (5 bases). Looked up from germline, CDR1 is MNHEY and CDR2 is SVGAGI. The CDR3 length is 15 residues. V lost 0 bases, J lost 6 bases, and 13 bases lay in between. CDR3 nucleotides: TGTGCCAGCAGTTACTCGGGGCTAGTGTTGGATACGCAGTATTTT. Its translation is CASSYSGLVLDTQYF.

This chain uses TRBV6-6 with TRBJ1-1, with a tentative D call TRBD1 (6 bases). The CDR3 spans 16 residues. Germline CDR1 reads MNHNY; CDR2 reads SVGAGI (reference sequence). The germline V and J ends were trimmed by 0 bases and 6 bases, with 17 bases remaining between them. As DNA, the CDR3 is TGTGCCAGCAGTTACTCGAATCTGGGGGCAGGGTCTGAAGCTTTCTTT. Translated: CASSYSNLGAGSEAFF.

The J gene is TRBJ2-7, the V gene TRBV5-1; D ambiguous. V lost 0 bases to trimming and J lost 4 bases, with 11 bases between them. Germline loops: CDR1 SGHRS, CDR2 YFSETQ. This CDR3 is 14 amino acids long. The CDR3 DNA follows: TGCGCCAGCAGCTTGGACATTAGACAATACGAGCAGTACTTC. The encoded protein is CASSLDIRQYEQYF.

This sequence joins TRBV5-6 and TRBJ1-2; D is unresolved. The germline CDR1 and CDR2 sequences are SGHDT and YYEEEE. V dropped 1 base and J dropped 1 base, with 11 bases sitting between them. This CDR3 has 15 residues. CDR3 in DNA: TGTGCCAGCAGCTTGAGACGGGGAAATAACTATGGCTACACCTTC. It is translated as CASSLRRGNNYGYTF.